This TCR beta chain was recovered during a study of OX40 agonist ivuxolimab in advanced cancers. Sequencing was performed with immunoSEQ multiplex PCR; in TCRdb, only in-frame clones are kept and a portion is missing. The table shows tens of thousands of clones, with roughly 90% occurring only once. About this clone itself: Its antigen remains unidentified.

Findings and limits, study-wide: Fewer expanded clones were found on average in CD4+ than in CD8+ T cells. Both blood CD4+ and CD8+ T cells showed clonal growth by week 6 at 0.1 to 3.0 mg/kg.

The CDR3 runs 14 residues. Germline V gene data show CDR1 as MNHNS and CDR2 as SASEGT. Trimming cost V 6 bases and J 1 base, with 12 bases left between them. The material sequenced was CD4+ or CD8+ T cells sorted from blood, taken in a trial of the OX40 agonist ivuxolimab. The rearrangement uses TRBV6-1 and TRBJ2-5; D assignment may be TRBD1 or TRBD2 (5 bases each). This TCR was sampled from an adult with an advanced solid tumor such as melanoma, head and neck, liver or kidney cancer. In DNA form, the CDR3 reads TGTGCCAGCAGAGAGGGGTCACCCCAAGAGACCCAGTACTTC. It codes for CASREGSPQETQYF.